The present entry profiles one T cell receptor beta chain with its context. The method was immunoSEQ multiplex PCR; TCRdb's version includes in-frame clones alone and lacks a portion of them. In the table there are about 180,000 clones, over 70% of which are singletons. Those enrolled, adults aged 18 to 89 years, came from about 24 US areas. Exposed participants encountered a COVID-19 case during the 2 weeks preceding study entry. The data were taken from a study of blood T cell repertoires in COVID-19. There are 14 residues in the CDR3. Between the trimmed V and J ends, which lost 1 base and 10 bases, there was a span of 13 bases. CDR1 is SGHNT and CDR2 is YENEEA in the germline V gene.

Material: PBMCs or T cells enriched from blood (not recorded which). The TCR comes from a man aged 55 to 70 who had been exposed to COVID-19. The chain carries TRBV11-3 and TRBJ1-4, with D possibly matching TRBD1 (5 bases). The DNA for the CDR3 is TGTGCCAGCAGCTTAGGGCAGGGATCTGGAAAACTGTTTTTT. It specifies CASSLGQGSGKLFF. The complete variable domain, with remaining parts taken from reference TRBV11-3 and TRBJ1-4, reads EAGVVQSPRYKIIEKKQPVAFWCNPISGHNTLYWYLQNLGQGPELLIRYENEEAVDDSQLPKDRFSAERLKGVDSTLKIQPAELGDSAVYLCASSLGQGSGKLFFGSGTQLSVL.